These 25 T cell receptor beta chains originate from one sample sequenced in a study of blood T cells in healthy people across ages. Through a sample-barcoded 5' primer and a J-beta primer mix, a second PCR was run for 7 to 11 cycles. TCRdb processed the 5' RACE reads anew with MiXCR; each CDR3 protein has one entry. This table holds 1 million or so distinct CDR3 sequences, 45% found once. Sequencing input: blood. The source is a woman aged 55-69 years in good health.

This clonotype was found a few times. J is TRBJ2-3 and V is TRBV27; D call uncertain. Germline V gene lookup returns CDR1 MNHEY and CDR2 SMNVEV (reference sequence). This CDR3 has 13 amino acids. V dropped 3 bases and J dropped 5 bases, with 9 bases sitting between them. In nucleotides, the CDR3 is TGTGCCAGCAGTTTTACCCCGGGAGATACGCAGTATTTT. The encoded protein is CASSFTPGDTQYF.

The chain is built from TRBV14 and TRBJ2-7; 10 positions match TRBD1. CDR3 length equals 15 residues. The germline V gene has CDR1 SGHDN and CDR2 FVKESK. Trimming at V came to 6 bases and at J to 3 bases, leaving 8 bases not matched to a gene. This CDR3 is CASSRGTGEGYEQYF. CDR3 bases: TGTGCCAGCAGTCGAGGGACAGGGGAAGGCTACGAGCAGTACTTC.

The rearrangement links TRBV30 to TRBJ1-2; D is uncertain. Trimming removed 4 bases from V and 8 bases from J, with 17 bases in between. CDR1 is GTSNPN and CDR2 is SVGIG in the germline V gene (reference sequence). This CDR3 spans 13 amino acids. CDR3 in amino acids: CAWMWTGLEGYTF. CDR3 nucleotide sequence: TGTGCCTGGATGTGGACTGGTTTGGAAGGCTACACCTTC.

The V and J genes are TRBV6-6 and TRBJ1-2; TRBD1 might be the D (5 bases). Germline CDR1 is MNHNY and CDR2 is SVGAGI (reference sequence). The CDR3 spans 13 residues. The V end was cut by 8 bases, the J end by 7 bases, with 17 bases between. This chain's CDR3 is CASWLGGVVGYTF. The DNA for the CDR3 is TGTGCCAGCTGGCTGGGGGGGGTCGTTGGCTACACCTTC.

This clonotype was picked up a small number of times. The V call is TRBV12-3 or TRBV12-4, the J call TRBJ2-3, with TRBD2 identical over 9 bases. V lost 7 bases, J lost 2 bases, and 7 bases stayed unmatched. The CDR3 sequence is 15 residues long. This CDR3 is CASNPASGTTDTQYF. DNA for the CDR3: TGTGCCAGCAACCCAGCTAGCGGGACCACAGATACGCAGTATTTT.

The rearrangement joins TRBV20-1 to TRBJ2-4; 7 bases line up with TRBD2. This CDR3 has 16 residues. J was trimmed by 2 bases and V by 1 base; bases with no gene match: 8. Germline V gene sequence: CDR1 DFQATT, CDR2 SNEGSKA (reference sequence). CDR3 coding DNA: TGCAGTGCTAGAGCAAATCTAGCGGCCACCAAAAACATTCAGTACTTC. Its protein product is CSARANLAATKNIQYF.

The chain employs TRBV6-2 or TRBV6-3 and TRBJ2-2, with TRBD2 identical over 9 bases. Trimming cost V 2 bases and J 0 bases; bases outside gene matches: 4. Germline V gives CDR1 MNHEY, CDR2 SVGEGT. This CDR3 spans 17 amino acids. The CDR3: CASSYLSGGANTGELFF. For the CDR3, the DNA is TGTGCCAGCAGTTACCTTAGCGGGGGCGCGAACACCGGGGAGCTGTTTTTT.

This sequence joins TRBV20-1 and TRBJ1-5; the D is unclear. The germline V and J ends were trimmed by 6 bases and 2 bases, with 14 bases remaining between them. Germline V gives CDR1 DFQATT, CDR2 SNEGSKA (reference sequence). The CDR3 covers 14 residues. Here the CDR3 DNA reads TGCAGTGCCTCCTCCGGGGTTGGCAATCAGCCCCAGCATTTT. Protein sequence: CSASSGVGNQPQHF.

DNA for the CDR3: TGTGCCAGCAGCTTATTCGGGACTAATGCCGGCAATGAGCAGTTCTTC. This sequence encodes CASSLFGTNAGNEQFF. This sequence joins TRBV7-2 and TRBJ2-1, with 7 bases matching TRBD2. The germline V gene has CDR1 SGHTA and CDR2 FQGNSA. The J segment lost 6 bases and the V segment lost 2 bases, leaving 10 bases of the junction unmatched. The CDR3 covers 16 residues. Together with reference TRBV7-2 and TRBJ2-1, the CDR3 gives the full variable domain: GAGVSQSPSNKVTEKGKDVELRCDPISGHTALYWYRQSLGQGLEFLIYFQGNSAPDKSGLPSDRFSAERTGGSVSTLTIQRTQQEDSAVYLCASSLFGTNAGNEQFFGPGTRLTVL.

The chain employs TRBV20-1 and TRBJ2-3; 10 bases fit TRBD2. The CDR3 totals 17 residues. Germline CDR1 reads DFQATT; CDR2 reads SNEGSKA (reference sequence). After removal of 4 bases from V and 3 bases from J, the junction contained 13 bases not matched to a gene. The CDR3 DNA follows: TGCAGTGCTACACCCGCCGCCCTAGCGGGAGTGACAGATACGCAGTATTTT. It codes for CSATPAALAGVTDTQYF.

The chain joins TRBV12-3 or TRBV12-4 to TRBJ2-3, with 10 bases that match TRBD2. This CDR3 region has 15 residues. Trimming took 2 bases from V and 3 from J; bases not matched to a gene: 2. The CDR3 sequence is CASSLRGLATDTQYF. CDR3 nucleotides: TGTGCCAGCAGTTTACGGGGACTAGCGACAGATACGCAGTATTTT.

This clonotype has a handful of counts. V usage is TRBV29-1 and J usage is TRBJ1-5, with D perhaps TRBD1 (5 bases). V was cut by 4 bases and J by 5 bases, with 12 bases left in between. Germline-derived CDR1 and CDR2 are SQVTM and ANQGSEA. The CDR3 is 13 amino acids. This chain's CDR3 is CSVGGGTYQPQHF. CDR3 in DNA: TGCAGCGTTGGTGGTGGGACCTATCAGCCCCAGCATTTT.

This chain connects TRBV9 to TRBJ2-3, with unresolved D. The germline CDR1 and CDR2 sequences are SGDLS and YYNGEE. This CDR3 has 12 amino acids. The V gene lost 3 bases and the J gene lost 5 bases, with 7 bases spanning the gap. The CDR3 loop reads CASSGMRDTQYF. As DNA, the CDR3 is TGTGCCAGCAGCGGTATGCGAGATACGCAGTATTTT.

CDR3 DNA sequence: TGCAGCGTTGACGGAGGGGTGGGTTCACCCCTCCACTTT. Amino acids: CSVDGGVGSPLHF. The chain is built from TRBV29-1 and TRBJ1-6, with D perhaps TRBD1 (5 bases). CDR1 is SQVTM, CDR2 ANQGSEA, per germline. With 3 bases removed from V and 9 bases from J, the gap between germline ends came to 12 bases. CDR3 length: 13 residues. Full variable domain (remainder filled in from reference TRBV29-1 and TRBJ1-6): SAVISQKPSRDICQRGTSLTIQCQVDSQVTMMFWYRQQPGQSLTLIATANQGSEATYESGFVIDKFPISRPNLTFSTLTVSNMSPEDSSIYLCSVDGGVGSPLHFGNGTRLTVT.

This clonotype was detected ten times or more. The chain is built from TRBV20-1 and TRBJ2-5; tentative D call: TRBD1 (5 bases). V lost 6 bases to trimming and J lost 2 bases, with 7 bases between them. Per germline, CDR1 DFQATT and CDR2 SNEGSKA (reference sequence). The CDR3 has 11 amino acids. Written as DNA, the CDR3 is TGCAGTGCGCCAGGGCAAGAGACCCAGTACTTC. Translating gives CSAPGQETQYF.

The chain joins TRBV20-1 to TRBJ2-1; tentative D call: TRBD2 (7 bases). Germline CDR1 is DFQATT and CDR2 is SNEGSKA (reference sequence). This CDR3 has 13 amino acids. Here the CDR3 reads CGGGGRSYNEQFF. For the CDR3, the DNA is TGCGGTGGGGGGGGCCGCTCCTACAATGAGCAGTTCTTC.

This clonotype was detected many times. V is TRBV10-1 and J is TRBJ2-7, with TRBD2 matching over 10 bases. Per germline, CDR1 WNHNN and CDR2 SYGVQD (reference sequence). The CDR3 length is 15 residues. Losses at the gene ends were 3 bases for V and 4 bases for J; bases not matched to a gene: 6. CDR3 in amino acids: CASSDPTSGNYEQYF. For the CDR3, the DNA is TGCGCCAGCAGTGACCCAACTAGCGGGAATTACGAGCAGTACTTC.

The chain uses TRBV12-3 or TRBV12-4 and TRBJ1-1; 9 nucleotides line up with TRBD1. The trim removed 4 bases at V and 6 bases at J, leaving 6 bases unmatched. This CDR3 is built from 14 residues. CDR3: CASSSRDRDSEAFF. The DNA of the CDR3 is TGTGCCAGCAGTTCCCGGGACAGGGATTCTGAAGCTTTCTTT.

V gene TRBV7-7 combines with J gene TRBJ1-1; D remains ambiguous. The CDR3 totals 17 residues. Germline-derived CDR1 and CDR2 are SSHAT and FNYEAQ (reference sequence). V lost 1 base to trimming and J lost 0 bases, with 15 bases between them. The DNA of the CDR3 is TGTGCCAGCAGCTTAGGAGGAGGGAGGCCCATGAACACTGAAGCTTTCTTT. It codes for CASSLGGGRPMNTEAFF.

The J gene is TRBJ2-1, the V gene TRBV14; D unresolved. Germline CDR1 and CDR2: SGHDN and FVKESK. Trimming removed 2 bases from V and 0 bases from J, with 11 bases in between. This CDR3 is 16 amino acids long. This chain's CDR3 is CASSQTSRSSYNEQFF. The DNA for the CDR3 is TGTGCCAGCAGCCAAACCTCTAGGAGCTCCTACAATGAGCAGTTCTTC.

This clonotype turned up a few times. The rearrangement links TRBV10-3 to TRBJ1-2; D is unclear. This CDR3 contains 13 residues. CDR1 and CDR2 from the germline V gene are ENHRY and SYGVKD. V shed 3 bases and J shed 8 bases, with 13 bases lying between them. CDR3 sequence (DNA): TGTGCCATCAGTGATGGAGTCCTGGCGGGCTACACCTTC. It codes for CAISDGVLAGYTF.

This clonotype was seen only a few times. The chain combines TRBV5-1 with TRBJ2-5; D not resolved. CDR3 length: 14 residues. The germline gives CDR1 SGHRS, CDR2 YFSETQ. Trimming stripped 3 bases from V and 3 bases from J, with 12 bases between. The DNA of the CDR3 is TGCGCCAGCAGCTCCGGGTCGACAAAAGAGACCCAGTACTTC. Amino acids: CASSSGSTKETQYF.

As regards this clonotype: This may stem from a read error, because a much larger clone lies one nucleotide away. The V and J genes are TRBV3-1 and TRBJ2-4; D is possibly TRBD2 (6 bases). Germline V CDR1 and CDR2: LGHDT, YNNKEL (reference sequence). Trimming took 0 bases from V and 15 from J, leaving 21 bases between them. This CDR3 is built from 15 residues. This chain's CDR3 is CASSQDGSAKETRYF. Here the CDR3 DNA reads TGTGCCAGCAGCCAAGACGGGAGCGCGAAAGAGACCCGGTACTTC.

The chain employs TRBV4-2 and TRBJ2-1; D is unclear. Germline V gene lookup returns CDR1 LGHNA and CDR2 YNFKEQ. V was cut by 0 bases and J by 8 bases, with 5 bases left in between. CDR3 length equals 12 residues. As DNA, the CDR3 is TGTGCCAGCAGCCAAGATTTTTATGAGCAGTTCTTC. Translation: CASSQDFYEQFF.

This clonotype was counted between two and nine times. The gene calls are TRBV5-1 and TRBJ2-3; D unresolved. The CDR3 runs to 13 residues. The V end lost 4 bases, the J end lost 1 base, and 7 bases lay between the germline ends. Germline loops: CDR1 SGHRS, CDR2 YFSETQ. CDR3 sequence: CASSHQGTDTQYF. The CDR3 DNA reads TGCGCCAGCAGCCATCAGGGCACAGATACGCAGTATTTT.